These 15 T cell receptor beta chains came from one sample sequenced in a study of shared clonotypes between healthy human individuals. Sequenced by immunoSEQ multiplex PCR; TCRdb stores in-frame clones only, minus some. The table includes 2,500,000 or so clones, 93% detected once. Sequencing was performed on naive CD4+ T cells from PBMCs. Noted subset: CD45RA+ positively selected. These receptors were taken from a man between 18 and 29 years old in good health. Some clones in this sample may be carry-over from other donors' samples.

V gene TRBV7-8 combines with J gene TRBJ2-1; the D call may be TRBD1 or TRBD2 (5 bases each). The CDR3 has 15 amino acids. V was cut by 5 bases and J by 5 bases, with 16 bases left in between. CDR1 and CDR2 (germline): SGHVS, FQNEAQ. CDR3 sequence: CASSPLTGPNNEQFF. In DNA form, the CDR3 reads TGTGCCAGCAGCCCTCTGACGGGACCTAACAATGAGCAGTTCTTC.

The chain has TRBV27 and TRBJ2-5; D unclear. Trimming removed 8 bases from V and 2 bases from J, with 3 bases in between. The CDR3 has 10 amino acids. Germline CDR1 reads MNHEY; CDR2 reads SMNVEV (reference sequence). As DNA, the CDR3 is TGTGCCAGCGGACAAGAGACCCAGTACTTC. Residues: CASGQETQYF.

The genes are TRBV6-1 and TRBJ1-5, with TRBD1 as a possible D gene (6 bases). Germline lookup yields CDR1 MNHNS and CDR2 SASEGT. V gave up 2 bases and J gave up 5 bases, with 22 bases separating them. This CDR3 region has 18 residues. CDR3: CASSELTVGAAGDQPQHF. The CDR3 nucleotides read TGTGCCAGCAGTGAACTTACCGTGGGGGCGGCGGGAGATCAGCCCCAGCATTTT.

This chain joins TRBV6-1 and TRBJ1-5; the D gene is possibly TRBD1 (5 bases). CDR3 size: 14 residues. Germline-derived CDR1 and CDR2 are MNHNS and SASEGT. The V end lost 2 bases, the J end lost 3 bases, and 8 bases lay between the germline ends. In nucleotides, the CDR3 is TGTGCCAGCAGTGAATGGGGGGACAATCAGCCCCAGCATTTT. Its protein product is CASSEWGDNQPQHF.

About this clone itself: This same CDR3 is encoded by further DNA sequences in the sample. The rearrangement links TRBV14 to TRBJ2-1; unclear D gene. Germline CDR1 and CDR2: SGHDN and FVKESK. The V gene lost 0 bases and the J gene lost 6 bases, with 6 bases spanning the gap. The CDR3 runs 13 residues. The CDR3 sequence is CASSQDPGNEQFF. CDR3 nucleotide sequence: TGTGCCAGCAGCCAAGACCCCGGCAATGAGCAGTTCTTC.

This clone has only a few counts. The chain combines TRBV20-1 with TRBJ1-4; the D is unclear. CDR1 is DFQATT and CDR2 is SNEGSKA in the germline V gene (reference sequence). The CDR3 contains 11 residues. V lost 7 bases and J lost 8, with 11 bases in between. In DNA, the CDR3 is TGCAGTGTGGGCAGTGGCGAAAAACTGTTTTTT. Translation gives CSVGSGEKLFF.

Comment on this clone: One end of the junction does not line up with germline, which may come from a read error. This chain joins TRBV25-1 and TRBJ1-6, with D perhaps TRBD1 (5 bases). CDR3 length: 11 residues. Germline CDR1 MGHDK, CDR2 SYGVNS. CDR3 coding DNA: TGTGCCAGCAGTGATGCGTGGGGACTGAACTTT. It codes for CASSDAWGLNF.

Regarding this clone: Additional DNA sequences in this sample encode the identical CDR3. The chain joins TRBV29-1 to TRBJ1-3; D ambiguous. The length of the CDR3 is 12 residues. CDR1 is SQVTM, CDR2 ANQGSEA, per germline. Trimming took 7 bases from V and 0 from J, leaving 7 bases between them. CDR3 region: CSAVFSGNTIYF. The CDR3 DNA follows: TGCAGCGCTGTATTCTCTGGAAACACCATATATTTT.

This clone has just one count. The rearrangement uses TRBV28 and TRBJ1-1; D perhaps matches TRBD1 (5 bases). Germline CDR1 is MDHEN and CDR2 is SYDVKM. The CDR3 covers 15 residues. Trimming pared 4 bases from V and 4 bases from J, leaving 16 bases between. DNA of the CDR3: TGTGCCAGCAGTTCCGGCGGGGCACGGCGCACTGAAGCTTTCTTT. Encoded protein: CASSSGGARRTEAFF. The variable domain in full, with the rest retrieved from reference TRBV28 and TRBJ1-1, is DVKVTQSSRYLVKRTGEKVFLECVQDMDHENMFWYRQDPGLGLRLIYFSYDVKMKEKGDIPEGYSVSREKKERFSLILESASTNQTSMYLCASSSGGARRTEAFFGQGTRLTVV.

The chain links TRBV7-2 to TRBJ2-1; 14 bases align to TRBD2. V shed 5 bases, J shed 3 bases, and the junction held 6 bases outside the gene matches. The CDR3 contains 17 residues. CDR1 and CDR2 from the germline V gene are SGHTA and FQGNSA. In DNA, the CDR3 is TGTGCCAGCAGCCCCCAAGGGACTAGCGGGAGCTACAATGAGCAGTTCTTC. Translation: CASSPQGTSGSYNEQFF. Full variable domain (rest looked up from reference TRBV7-2 and TRBJ2-1): GAGVSQSPSNKVTEKGKDVELRCDPISGHTALYWYRQSLGQGLEFLIYFQGNSAPDKSGLPSDRFSAERTGGSVSTLTIQRTQQEDSAVYLCASSPQGTSGSYNEQFFGPGTRLTVL.

This chain links TRBV5-1 with TRBJ1-4, with a tentative D call TRBD1 (5 bases). Per the germline V gene, CDR1 is SGHRS and CDR2 is YFSETQ. The CDR3 spans 15 residues. The V end lost 0 bases, the J end lost 7 bases, and 13 bases lay between the germline ends. The DNA for the CDR3 is TGCGCCAGCAGCTTGGCGGGGACGGAAGGTGAAAAACTGTTTTTT. Its translation is CASSLAGTEGEKLFF.

The genes are TRBV6-5 and TRBJ2-1; D not certain. The V and J ends lost 0 bases and 5 bases respectively, with 14 bases between them. From germline, CDR1 is MNHEY and CDR2 SVGAGI. The CDR3 runs 16 residues. CDR3 sequence reads: CASSYSILPRNNEQFF. CDR3 DNA sequence: TGTGCCAGCAGTTACTCGATTCTACCGCGGAACAATGAGCAGTTCTTC.

This rearrangement joins TRBV18 to TRBJ1-2; the match to TRBD1 covers 8 bases. The CDR3 has 14 amino acids. J was trimmed by 2 bases and V by 7 bases; bases with no gene match: 6. Germline loops: CDR1 KGHSH, CDR2 LQKENI. The CDR3 sequence is CASFTTGGNYGYTF. For the CDR3, the DNA is TGTGCCAGCTTTACCACAGGGGGGAACTATGGCTACACCTTC.

This chain uses TRBV11-3 with TRBJ1-5; no clear D. The CDR3 runs to 13 residues. Trimming stripped 9 bases from V and 8 bases from J, with 17 bases between. Germline CDR1 and CDR2: SGHNT and YENEEA. The CDR3 protein is CASRQTPGEPQHF. CDR3 DNA sequence: TGTGCCAGTAGACAAACCCCCGGGGAGCCCCAGCATTTT.

V gene TRBV18 combines with J gene TRBJ2-5; either TRBD1 or TRBD2 may fit D (5 bases each). Germline loops: CDR1 KGHSH, CDR2 LQKENI. This CDR3 spans 16 amino acids. The V end lost 5 bases, the J end lost 4 bases, and 20 bases lay between the germline ends. DNA for the CDR3: TGTGCCAGCTCATCGACAGTAGCGCGATGGGGAGAGACCCAGTACTTC. It yields the protein CASSSTVARWGETQYF.